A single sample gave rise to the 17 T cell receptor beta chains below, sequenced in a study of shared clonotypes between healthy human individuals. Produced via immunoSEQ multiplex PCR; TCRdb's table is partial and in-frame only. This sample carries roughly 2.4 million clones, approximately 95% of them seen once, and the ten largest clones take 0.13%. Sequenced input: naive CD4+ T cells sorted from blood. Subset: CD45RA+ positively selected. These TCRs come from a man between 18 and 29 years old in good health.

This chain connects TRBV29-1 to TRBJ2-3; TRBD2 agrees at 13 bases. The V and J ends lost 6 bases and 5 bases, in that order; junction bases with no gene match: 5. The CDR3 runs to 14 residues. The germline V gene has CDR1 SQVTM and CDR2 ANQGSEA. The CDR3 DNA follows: TGCAGCGTGAGACTAGCGGGGGGTATAGATACGCAGTATTTT. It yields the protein CSVRLAGGIDTQYF.

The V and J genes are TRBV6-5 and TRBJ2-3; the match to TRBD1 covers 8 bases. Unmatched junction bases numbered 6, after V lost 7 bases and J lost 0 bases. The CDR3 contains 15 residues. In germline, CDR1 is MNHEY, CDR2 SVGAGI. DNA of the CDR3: TGTGCCAGCACTAGACAGGGGAGGAGCACAGATACGCAGTATTTT. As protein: CASTRQGRSTDTQYF.

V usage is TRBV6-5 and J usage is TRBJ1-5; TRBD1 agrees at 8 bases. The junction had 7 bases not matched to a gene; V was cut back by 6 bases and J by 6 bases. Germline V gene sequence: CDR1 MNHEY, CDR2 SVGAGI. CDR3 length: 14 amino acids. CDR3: CASRTGQGGQPQHF. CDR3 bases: TGTGCCAGCAGAACAGGACAGGGCGGTCAGCCCCAGCATTTT.

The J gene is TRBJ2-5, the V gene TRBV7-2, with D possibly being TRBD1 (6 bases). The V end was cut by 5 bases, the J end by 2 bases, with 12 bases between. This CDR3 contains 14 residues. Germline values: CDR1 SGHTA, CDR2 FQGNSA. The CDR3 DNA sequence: TGTGCCAGCAGCGCCACAGGGCTTCAAGAGACCCAGTACTTC. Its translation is CASSATGLQETQYF.

CDR3 sequence: CASSLPSSTEAFF. Here the CDR3 DNA reads TGTGCCAGCAGTTTGCCTTCATCCACTGAAGCTTTCTTT. The chain couples TRBV28 to TRBJ1-1; no definite D call. V dropped 3 bases and J dropped 4 bases, with 9 bases sitting between them. The CDR3 consists of 13 residues. Germline V CDR1 and CDR2: MDHEN, SYDVKM.

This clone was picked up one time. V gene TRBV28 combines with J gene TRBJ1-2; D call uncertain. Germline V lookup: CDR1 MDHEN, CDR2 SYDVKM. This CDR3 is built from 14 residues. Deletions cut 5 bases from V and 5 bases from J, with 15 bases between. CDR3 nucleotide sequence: TGTGCCAGCAGTCCCCTCTTGGCGGCGTATGGCTACACCTTC. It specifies CASSPLLAAYGYTF.

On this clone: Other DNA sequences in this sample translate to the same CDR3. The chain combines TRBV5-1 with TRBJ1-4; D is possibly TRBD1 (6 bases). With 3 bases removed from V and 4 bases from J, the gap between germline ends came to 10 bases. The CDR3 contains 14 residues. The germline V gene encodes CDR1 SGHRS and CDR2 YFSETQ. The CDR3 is CASSSTGSNEKLFF. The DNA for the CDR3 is TGCGCCAGCAGCTCTACAGGGAGTAATGAAAAACTGTTTTTT.

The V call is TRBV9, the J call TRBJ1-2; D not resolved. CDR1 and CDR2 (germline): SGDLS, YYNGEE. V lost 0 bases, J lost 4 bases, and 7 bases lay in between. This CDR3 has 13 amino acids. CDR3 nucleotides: TGTGCCAGCAGCGTAGTGGAGGGCTATGGCTACACCTTC. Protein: CASSVVEGYGYTF.

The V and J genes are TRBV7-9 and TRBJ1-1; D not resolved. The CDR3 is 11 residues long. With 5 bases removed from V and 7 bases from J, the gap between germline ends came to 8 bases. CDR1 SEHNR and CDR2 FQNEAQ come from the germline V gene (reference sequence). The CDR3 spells CASSLQSEAFF. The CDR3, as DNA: TGTGCCAGCAGCCTACAGAGTGAAGCTTTCTTT.

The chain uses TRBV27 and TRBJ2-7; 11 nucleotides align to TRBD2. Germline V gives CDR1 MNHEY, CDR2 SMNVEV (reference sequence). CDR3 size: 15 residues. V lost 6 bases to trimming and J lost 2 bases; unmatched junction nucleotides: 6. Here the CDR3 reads CASSLTSGNTYEQYF. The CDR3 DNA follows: TGTGCCAGCAGCCTGACTAGCGGGAACACCTACGAGCAGTACTTC.

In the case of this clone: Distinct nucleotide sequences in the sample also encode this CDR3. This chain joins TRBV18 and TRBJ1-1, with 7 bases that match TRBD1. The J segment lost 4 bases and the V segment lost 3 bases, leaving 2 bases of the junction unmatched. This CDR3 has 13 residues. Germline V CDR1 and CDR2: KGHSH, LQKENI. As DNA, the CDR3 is TGTGCCAGCTCACCGACAGGGCTCACTGAAGCTTTCTTT. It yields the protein CASSPTGLTEAFF.

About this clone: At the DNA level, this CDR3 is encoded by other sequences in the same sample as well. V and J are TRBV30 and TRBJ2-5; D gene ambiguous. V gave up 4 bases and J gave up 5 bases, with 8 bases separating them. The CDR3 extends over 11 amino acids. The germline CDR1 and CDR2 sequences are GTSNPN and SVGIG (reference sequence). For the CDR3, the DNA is TGTGCCTGGACGAGGCGGGAGACCCAGTACTTC. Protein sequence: CAWTRRETQYF.

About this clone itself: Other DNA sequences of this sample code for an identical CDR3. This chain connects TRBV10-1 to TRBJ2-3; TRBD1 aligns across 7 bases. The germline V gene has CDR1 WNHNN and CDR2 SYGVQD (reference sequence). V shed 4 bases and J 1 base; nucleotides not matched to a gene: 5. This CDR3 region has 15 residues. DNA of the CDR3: TGCGCCAGCAGTGGCGCCGGGACAGGCACAGATACGCAGTATTTT. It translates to CASSGAGTGTDTQYF.

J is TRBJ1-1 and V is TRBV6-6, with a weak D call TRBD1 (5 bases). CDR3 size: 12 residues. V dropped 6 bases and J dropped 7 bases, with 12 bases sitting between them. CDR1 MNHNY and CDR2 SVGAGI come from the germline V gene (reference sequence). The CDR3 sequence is CASSEGRSEAFF. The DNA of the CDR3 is TGTGCCAGCAGCGAGGGACGGAGTGAAGCTTTCTTT.

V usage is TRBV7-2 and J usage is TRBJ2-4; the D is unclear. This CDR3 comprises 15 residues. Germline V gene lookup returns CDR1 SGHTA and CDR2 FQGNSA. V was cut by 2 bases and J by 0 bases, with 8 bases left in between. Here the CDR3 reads CASSLKGLAKNIQYF. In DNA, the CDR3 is TGTGCCAGCAGCTTAAAGGGATTAGCCAAAAACATTCAGTACTTC. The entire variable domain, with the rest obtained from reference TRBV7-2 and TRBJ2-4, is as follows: GAGVSQSPSNKVTEKGKDVELRCDPISGHTALYWYRQSLGQGLEFLIYFQGNSAPDKSGLPSDRFSAERTGGSVSTLTIQRTQQEDSAVYLCASSLKGLAKNIQYFGAGTRLSVL.

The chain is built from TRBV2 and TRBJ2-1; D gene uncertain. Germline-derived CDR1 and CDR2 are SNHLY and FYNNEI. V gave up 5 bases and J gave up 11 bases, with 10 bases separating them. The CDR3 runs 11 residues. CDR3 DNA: TGTGCCAGCAGTCGTACGCCAAAGCAGTTCTTC. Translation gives CASSRTPKQFF.

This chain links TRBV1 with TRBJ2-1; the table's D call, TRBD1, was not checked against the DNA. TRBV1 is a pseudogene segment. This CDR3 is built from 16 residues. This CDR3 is CTSSLGGRDHSNEQFF. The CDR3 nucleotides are TGCACCAGCAGCCTAGGGGGCAGGGACCACTCCAATGAGCAGTTCTTC.